These 2 T cell receptor beta chains came from one sample sequenced in a study of T-cell memory formation after mild COVID-19. TCRdb re-called the 5' RACE reads with MiXCR, one entry per CDR3 protein. The table shows 540,000 or so distinct CDR3 sequences, with just over 20% occurring only once. Sequencing was performed on PBMCs or a T cell subset sorted from them (not recorded which). Source of these receptors: an adult woman who had mild COVID-19 (a few samples of this study predate the infection). Cell type and time point are not known.

This clonotype appeared a few times. The CDR3 region has the DNA TGCAGTGTCAAAGCCGAGAACATTCAGTACTTC. This sequence encodes CSVKAENIQYF. The rearrangement uses TRBV20-1 and TRBJ2-4, with D uncertain. The CDR3 has 11 residues. Germline assignment: CDR1 DFQATT and CDR2 SNEGSKA (reference sequence). The V end was cut by 7 bases, the J end by 7 bases, with 11 bases between.

V is TRBV6-5 and J is TRBJ2-5, with 7 bases matching TRBD2. Germline trimming cut 7 bases from V and 4 bases from J; bases unmatched to any gene: 6. CDR3 length: 13 amino acids. Germline values: CDR1 MNHEY, CDR2 SVGAGI. DNA for the CDR3: TGTGCCAGCACTGGCGGGGGAGGAGAGACCCAGTACTTC. Protein product: CASTGGGGETQYF.